Included here is one T cell receptor beta chain sequence, with context. Its antigen is currently unknown. This PCR relied on a set of 60 Vbeta primers and 13 Jbeta primers. The protocol was immunoSEQ multiplex PCR, while the TCRdb copy is restricted to in-frame clones and leaves out a portion. The table shows fewer than 55,000 clones, with about 70% occurring only once. This sample was taken from a study of cytomegalovirus exposure and HLA in healthy donors. The CDR3 has 15 residues. Germline CDR1 and CDR2: MDHEN and SYDVKM. Trimming pared 5 bases from V and 0 bases from J, leaving 11 bases between. Overall study results and limits: Association of around 17,000 TCR beta sequences with HLA alleles was found at 0.05 false discovery rate in a later analysis.

This chain uses TRBV28 with TRBJ2-1; D ambiguous. The clonotype comes from a woman between 50 and 59 years old in good health and CMV-seropositive. Sequenced material: PBMCs. The CDR3 loop reads CASSPPTSSYNEQFF. CDR3 bases: TGTGCCAGCAGTCCCCCCACGAGCTCCTACAATGAGCAGTTCTTC.